The rows below give T cell receptor beta chains drawn from one sample of a study of OX40 agonist ivuxolimab in advanced cancers. Here immunoSEQ multiplex PCR was the method, and the copy in TCRdb shows in-frame clones only, minus some. Of around 41,000 clones detected, nearly 90% appear once; the ten largest clones hold roughly 13%. Here the sequenced sample was CD4+ or CD8+ T cells sorted from blood, taken in a trial of the OX40 agonist ivuxolimab. These receptor sequences come from an adult with an advanced solid tumor such as melanoma, head and neck, liver or kidney cancer. The CDR3 runs from the conserved cysteine through the conserved F or W. Each record gives: V gene, clone size, J gene, D gene, CDR3 DNA, CDR3 protein. The D gene is left open where the match is weak. Only some rows state a clone size, as once, few, many or a class for expanded clones.

TRBV19,.,TRBJ2-2,.,TGTGCCAGTAGTATGGTGGCCTCAGGGGAGCTGTTTTTT,CASSMVASGELFF
TRBV19,.,TRBJ2-3,.,TGTGCCAGTAATACAAATACTCTCCCACGAGATACGCAGTATTTT,CASNTNTLPRDTQYF
TRBV27,.,TRBJ2-3,.,TGTGCCTCACGAGGGGTAAGCACAGATACGCAGTATTTT,CASRGVSTDTQYF
TRBV30,.,TRBJ1-5,.,TGTGCCTGGACCCTAGACGGATACAATCAGCCCCAGCATTTT,CAWTLDGYNQPQHF
TRBV10-1,.,TRBJ1-2,.,TGCGCCAGCAGTGACCGACTAGGATACTATGGCTACACCTTC,CASSDRLGYYGYTF
TRBV7-8,.,TRBJ2-6,TRBD1,TGTGCCAGCAGCTTAACAGGGGCCGGGGCCAACGTCCTGACTTTC,CASSLTGAGANVLTF
TRBV7-9,.,TRBJ1-4,TRBD1,TGTGCCAGCAGCTTAGGTCGGGCAGGGGGGAATGAAAAACTGTTTTTT,CASSLGRAGGNEKLFF
TRBV6-6,.,TRBJ2-5,.,TGTGCCAGCAGCCTGACTGGGGCGGAGACCCAGTACTTC,CASSLTGAETQYF
TRBV6-6,.,TRBJ2-2,.,TGTGCCAGCACCAGCCACCAAGACACCGGGGAGCTGTTTTTT,CASTSHQDTGELFF
TRBV30,.,TRBJ2-3,TRBD2,TGTGCCTGGAGTGTTTTGGCTAGCGGGAGGCGAGATACGCAGTATTTT,CAWSVLASGRRDTQYF
TRBV4-1,.,TRBJ2-3,.,TGCGCCAGCAGCCACCCTCCCGGAGGTCGCCCAGATACGCAGTATTTT,CASSHPPGGRPDTQYF
TRBV27,.,TRBJ1-3,.,TGTGCCAGCAGCTCCATCAGCTCTGGAAACACCATATATTTT,CASSSISSGNTIYF
TRBV5-1,.,TRBJ2-1,.,TGCGCCAGCAGCTCGGACCGGGCCCCTCAGTTCTTC,CASSSDRAPQFF
TRBV6-5,.,TRBJ2-5,TRBD2,TGTGCCAGCAGGGGGACTAGCGGGAGATTCGAGACCCAGTACTTC,CASRGTSGRFETQYF
TRBV6-5,few,TRBJ2-7,.,TGTGCCAGCCTTCGAACCTACGAGCAGTACTTC,CASLRTYEQYF
TRBV10-3,.,TRBJ2-3,.,TGTGCCATCAGTACCGATCAAGGTTCCGTTAGCACAGATACGCAGTATTTT,CAISTDQGSVSTDTQYF
TRBV27,.,TRBJ2-7,.,TGTGCCAGCAGTTCTATCCCAAGGGGCGAGCAGTACTTC,CASSSIPRGEQYF
TRBV7-9,.,TRBJ2-4,TRBD2,TGTGCCAGCAGCATGAGCGGGGTACAGGCCCGATGGTACTTC,CASSMSGVQARWYF
TRBV5-1,.,TRBJ2-2,.,TGCGCCAGCAAATGGAGAGTTGAGACCGGGGAGCTGTTTTTT,CASKWRVETGELFF
TRBV19,.,TRBJ2-7,TRBD1,TGTGCCAGTCGGGGGACAGGTCTCTACGAGCAGTACTTC,CASRGTGLYEQYF
TRBV27,few,TRBJ2-5,.,TGTGCCAGCAGCCCCGGGGCCCTCGAGCATGAGACCCAGTACTTC,CASSPGALEHETQYF
TRBV4-2,.,TRBJ2-3,TRBD2,TGTGCCAGCAGCCAAGAAGCGGGAGGCCCAGATACGCAGTATTTT,CASSQEAGGPDTQYF
TRBV19,.,TRBJ1-4,.,TGTGCCAGTAGTATAGTTCAGGCGGGGGCAGCTAATGAAAAACTGTTTTTT,CASSIVQAGAANEKLFF
TRBV6-5,.,TRBJ2-7,.,TGTGCCAGCAGTTCATTTGGGATGAACGAGCAGTACTTC,CASSSFGMNEQYF
TRBV27,.,TRBJ1-1,TRBD1,TGTGCCAGCACCAAAGCAGGGGGCCCTCTCATGAACACTGAAGCTTTCTTT,CASTKAGGPLMNTEAFF
TRBV29-1,.,TRBJ1-3,.,TGCAGCGTTACCCGGGACATTGGAAACACCATATATTTT,CSVTRDIGNTIYF
TRBV19,.,TRBJ2-1,TRBD2,TGTGCCAGTAGTATAGATCCGCTGGGAGGGTCCTACAATGAGCAGTTCTTC,CASSIDPLGGSYNEQFF
TRBV6-7,.,TRBJ2-3,TRBD2,TGTGCCAGCAGTTACGGACTAGCGGGATTGAATACGCAGTATTTT,CASSYGLAGLNTQYF
TRBV19,.,TRBJ1-5,.,TGTGCCAGTAGTATTAGCGGAAGGGGTCGGAATCAGCCCCAGCATTTT,CASSISGRGRNQPQHF
TRBV6-6,.,TRBJ2-7,TRBD1,TGTGCCAGCAGTTTCGCGGCAGGGGGCAAGAACGAGCAGTACTTC,CASSFAAGGKNEQYF
TRBV7-3,.,TRBJ2-1,TRBD2,TGTGCCAGCAGCTTAAATCCTAGCGGGCTTGATGAGCAGTTCTTC,CASSLNPSGLDEQFF
TRBV6-5,.,TRBJ1-4,.,TGTGCCAGCAGCGGGACGGGAGAAAAACTGTTTTTT,CASSGTGEKLFF
TRBV6-6,once,TRBJ2-2,TRBD1,TGTGCCAGCAGTGGCCGGGACAGGCTCACCGGGGAGCTGTTTTTT,CASSGRDRLTGELFF
TRBV28,.,TRBJ2-5,.,TGTGCCAGCAGTTTCTTTGAGAAAGAGACCCAGTACTTC,CASSFFEKETQYF
TRBV2,.,TRBJ2-5,TRBD1,TGTGCCAGCAGGGAACGAACAGGGGTTGGGGAGACCCAGTACTTC,CASRERTGVGETQYF
TRBV4-1,.,TRBJ2-1,TRBD1,TGCGCCAGCAGTCAGCAACCGGGACAGGGGTCGCATGAGCAGTTCTTC,CASSQQPGQGSHEQFF
TRBV23-1,.,TRBJ1-5,.,TGCGCCAGCAGTCACGATGGGCGCGGCAATCAGCCCCAGCATTTT,CASSHDGRGNQPQHF
TRBV2,.,TRBJ2-7,.,TGTGCCAACGCGTTGAAAGACGGCCGACGAAGGTACGAGCAGTACTTC,CANALKDGRRRYEQYF
TRBV6-5,once,TRBJ1-5,.,TGTGCCAGCAGTTTTGGAGATAACCGTGGGCCCCAGCATTTT,CASSFGDNRGPQHF
TRBV2,once,TRBJ2-1,.,TGTGCCAGCACCATATCAGGGATCTACAATGAGCAGTTCTTC,CASTISGIYNEQFF
TRBV18,.,TRBJ2-3,TRBD2,TGTGCCAGCTCACATCCCGGGACTAGCGGAGGAGGGGATACGCAGTATTTT,CASSHPGTSGGGDTQYF
TRBV28,.,TRBJ2-2,.,TGTGCCAGCAGAAACCTCGGAGCACCGAACACCGGGGAGCTGTTTTTT,CASRNLGAPNTGELFF